The 6 T cell receptor beta chains below come from one sample, sequenced in a study of T cells expressing NK-cell markers. TCRdb re-called the 5' RACE reads and gives one entry per CDR3 protein, without DNA. The sample has about 21,000 distinct CDR3 sequences. Material for sequencing was blood T cells: a sorted CD56 or NKG2C T cell subset, CD4+ or CD8+ T cells, or bulk PBMC T cells (not recorded which). Receptors were obtained from a man between 18 and 69 years old in good health.

This chain's CDR3 is CASSGHSNTEAFF. The rearrangement uses TRBV11-3 and TRBJ1-1; TCRdb reports TRBD1, a call that lacks DNA to check it against. This CDR3 has 13 residues. Germline V gives CDR1 SGHNT, CDR2 YENEEA.

This chain joins TRBV5-6 and TRBJ1-4; TCRdb indicates TRBD1, and absent DNA this call remains unverified. CDR3 length equals 14 residues. The germline V gene has CDR1 SGHDT and CDR2 YYEEEE. CDR3 residues: CASSFGTGVEKLFF.

The chain recombines TRBV20-1 with TRBJ2-2. The V gene's germline CDR1 is DFQATT and CDR2 SNEGSKA (reference sequence). The CDR3 extends over 15 amino acids. CDR3 amino acids: CSARDGGTNTGELFF.

V gene TRBV7-3 combines with J gene TRBJ2-3; with no DNA, the TCRdb D assignment of TRBD2 cannot be verified. The germline gives CDR1 SGHTA, CDR2 FQGTGA. This CDR3 is 16 amino acids long. The CDR3 here is CASSLSGRGVKDTQYF. Using reference TRBV7-3 and TRBJ2-3 for the parts outside the CDR3, the full variable domain is GAGVSQTPSNKVTEKGKYVELRCDPISGHTALYWYRQSLGQGPEFLIYFQGTGAADDSGLPNDRFFAVRPEGSVSTLKIQRTERGDSAVYLCASSLSGRGVKDTQYFGPGTRLTVL.

The chain uses TRBV5-1 and TRBJ2-5. CDR3 length equals 14 residues. Germline V gives CDR1 SGHRS, CDR2 YFSETQ. The CDR3: CASSLGEYQETQYF. Full variable domain (missing parts from reference TRBV5-1 and TRBJ2-5): KAGVTQTPRYLIKTRGQQVTLSCSPISGHRSVSWYQQTPGQGLQFLFEYFSETQRNKGNFPGRFSGRQFSNSRSEMNVSTLELGDSALYLCASSLGEYQETQYFGPGTRLLVL.

The chain has TRBV19 and TRBJ1-1; lacking DNA, the TRBD1 call made by TCRdb goes unchecked. This CDR3 contains 13 residues. CDR1 and CDR2 from the germline V gene are LNHDA and SQIVND (reference sequence). CDR3 residues: CASKKGQDTEAFF.